This T cell receptor beta chain was observed in a study of blood T cell repertoires in COVID-19. Turning to the study itself: The study drew acute and convalescent COVID-19 samples from the United States, Italy and Spain.

As handled by the study authors: Estimates of nucleated cell counts were drawn from the amplification of reference gene primers. Using immunoSEQ multiplex PCR, the repertoire was profiled, and TCRdb retains in-frame clones only, with some absent. The V and J calls and clone size come from that table; D and trimming were worked out from the DNA. The sample holds tens of thousands of clones, approximately 91% seen once. The germline gives CDR1 MNHEY, CDR2 SMNVEV (reference sequence). The CDR3 loop spans 12 amino acids. V was clipped by 4 bases and J by 3 bases, with 7 bases between them. Sequenced input: peripheral blood. The chain recombines TRBV27 with TRBJ2-7; weak D call: TRBD1 (5 bases). This TCR was recovered from a man in his forties or fifties with active COVID-19. The CDR3 sequence: CASSSQGYEQYF. CDR3 in DNA: TGTGCCAGCAGTTCTCAGGGCTACGAGCAGTACTTC.